This T cell receptor beta chain was documented in a study of identical twins. TCRdb re-analysed the 5' RACE reads in MiXCR, keeping a single row per CDR3 protein. The profile shows under 300,000 distinct CDR3 sequences, 6.5% of them singletons. The same data also went into a second study, on T cells expressing NK-cell markers.

This clonotype was sampled from a woman aged 18-30 years in good health. The sample consisted of CD8+ T cells sorted from blood.

CDR3 loop: CASSPPSAGNTIYF. For the CDR3, the DNA is TGCGCCAGCAGCCCCCCAAGTGCTGGAAACACCATATATTTT. V and J are TRBV4-1 and TRBJ1-3; D gene unclear. This CDR3 contains 14 residues. In germline, CDR1 is MGHRA, CDR2 YSYEKL. The ends were cut back, 4 bases at V and 2 bases at J, with 9 bases in the middle.